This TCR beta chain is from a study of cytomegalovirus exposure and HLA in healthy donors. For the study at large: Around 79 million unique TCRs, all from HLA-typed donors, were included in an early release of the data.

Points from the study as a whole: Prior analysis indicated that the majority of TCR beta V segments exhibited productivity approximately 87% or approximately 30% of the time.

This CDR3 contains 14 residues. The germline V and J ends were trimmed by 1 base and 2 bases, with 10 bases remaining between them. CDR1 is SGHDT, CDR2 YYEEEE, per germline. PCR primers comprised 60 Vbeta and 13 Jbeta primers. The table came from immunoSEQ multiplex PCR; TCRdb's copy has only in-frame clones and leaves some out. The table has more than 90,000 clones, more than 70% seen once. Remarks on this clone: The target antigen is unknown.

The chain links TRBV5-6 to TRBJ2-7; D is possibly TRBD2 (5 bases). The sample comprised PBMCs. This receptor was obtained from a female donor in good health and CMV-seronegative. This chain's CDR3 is CASSLTGYPYEQYF. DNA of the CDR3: TGTGCCAGCAGCTTGACGGGATACCCCTACGAGCAGTACTTC.